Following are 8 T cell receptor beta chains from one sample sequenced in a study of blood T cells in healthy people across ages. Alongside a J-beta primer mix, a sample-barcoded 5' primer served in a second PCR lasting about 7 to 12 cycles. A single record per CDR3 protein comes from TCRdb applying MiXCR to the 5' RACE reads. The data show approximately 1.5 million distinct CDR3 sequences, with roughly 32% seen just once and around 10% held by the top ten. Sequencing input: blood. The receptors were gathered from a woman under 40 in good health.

The CDR3: CASSYPEGANQPQHF. The CDR3 DNA reads TGTGCCAGCAGTTACCCCGAGGGGGCGAATCAGCCCCAGCATTTT. The genes are TRBV6-6 and TRBJ1-5; 7 bases are shared with TRBD1. J was trimmed by 4 bases and V by 2 bases; bases with no gene match: 5. The germline V gene encodes CDR1 MNHNY and CDR2 SVGAGI (reference sequence). The CDR3 is made up of 15 amino acids.

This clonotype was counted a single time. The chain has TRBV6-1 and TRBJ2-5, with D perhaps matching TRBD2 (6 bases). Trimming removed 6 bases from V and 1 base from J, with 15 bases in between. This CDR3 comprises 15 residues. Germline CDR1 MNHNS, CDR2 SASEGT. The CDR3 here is CASSGGRLLQETQYF. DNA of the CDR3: TGTGCCAGCAGCGGTGGGAGGCTCCTCCAAGAGACCCAGTACTTC.

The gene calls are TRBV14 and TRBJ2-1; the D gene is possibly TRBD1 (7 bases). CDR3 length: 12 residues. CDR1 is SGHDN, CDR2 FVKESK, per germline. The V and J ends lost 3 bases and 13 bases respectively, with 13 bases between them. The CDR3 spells CASSQTGRHQFF. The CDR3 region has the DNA TGTGCCAGCAGCCAGACAGGGAGGCACCAGTTCTTC.

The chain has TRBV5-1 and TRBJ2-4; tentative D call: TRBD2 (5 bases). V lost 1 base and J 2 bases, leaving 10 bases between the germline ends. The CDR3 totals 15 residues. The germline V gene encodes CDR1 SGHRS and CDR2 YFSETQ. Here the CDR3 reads CASSLLAGTKNIQYF. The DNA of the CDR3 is TGCGCCAGCAGCTTGTTGGCCGGGACCAAAAACATTCAGTACTTC.

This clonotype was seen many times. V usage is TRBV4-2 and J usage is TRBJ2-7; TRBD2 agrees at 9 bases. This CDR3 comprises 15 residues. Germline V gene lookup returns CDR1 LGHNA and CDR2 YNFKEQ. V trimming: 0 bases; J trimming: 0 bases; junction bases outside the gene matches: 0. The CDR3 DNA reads TGTGCCAGCAGCCAAGAACTAGCGGGCTCCTACGAGCAGTACTTC. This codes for CASSQELAGSYEQYF.

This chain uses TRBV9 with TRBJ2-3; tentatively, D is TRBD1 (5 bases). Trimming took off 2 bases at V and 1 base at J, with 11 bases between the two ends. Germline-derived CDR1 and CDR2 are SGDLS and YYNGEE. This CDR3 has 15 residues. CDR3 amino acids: CASSVQGAGTDTQYF. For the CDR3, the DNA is TGTGCCAGCAGCGTCCAAGGGGCCGGCACAGATACGCAGTATTTT.

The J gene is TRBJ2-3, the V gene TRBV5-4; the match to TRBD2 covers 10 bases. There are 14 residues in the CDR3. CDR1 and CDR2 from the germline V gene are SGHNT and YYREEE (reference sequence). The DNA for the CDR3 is TGTGCTACCACTCTAGCGGGAGAGGTAGATACGCAGTATTTT. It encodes CATTLAGEVDTQYF.

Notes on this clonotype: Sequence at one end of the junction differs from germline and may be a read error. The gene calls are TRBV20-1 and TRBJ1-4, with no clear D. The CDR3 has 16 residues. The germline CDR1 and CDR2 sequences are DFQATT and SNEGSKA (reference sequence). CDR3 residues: CSARDRTAGTNEKRFF. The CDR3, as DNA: TGCAGTGCTAGAGATAGAACAGCCGGAACTAATGAAAAACGGTTTTTT.